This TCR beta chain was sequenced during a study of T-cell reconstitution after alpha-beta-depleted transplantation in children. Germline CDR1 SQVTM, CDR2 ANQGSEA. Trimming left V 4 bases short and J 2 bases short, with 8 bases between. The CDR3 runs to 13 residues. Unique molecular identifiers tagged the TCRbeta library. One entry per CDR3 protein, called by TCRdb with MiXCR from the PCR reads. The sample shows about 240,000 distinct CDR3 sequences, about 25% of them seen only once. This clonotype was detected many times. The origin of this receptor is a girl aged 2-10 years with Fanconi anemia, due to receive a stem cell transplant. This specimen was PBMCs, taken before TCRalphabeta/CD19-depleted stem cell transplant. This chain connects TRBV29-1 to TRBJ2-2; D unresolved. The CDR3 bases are TGCAGCGTTGTAGATACCAACACCGGGGAGCTGTTTTTT. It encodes CSVVDTNTGELFF.